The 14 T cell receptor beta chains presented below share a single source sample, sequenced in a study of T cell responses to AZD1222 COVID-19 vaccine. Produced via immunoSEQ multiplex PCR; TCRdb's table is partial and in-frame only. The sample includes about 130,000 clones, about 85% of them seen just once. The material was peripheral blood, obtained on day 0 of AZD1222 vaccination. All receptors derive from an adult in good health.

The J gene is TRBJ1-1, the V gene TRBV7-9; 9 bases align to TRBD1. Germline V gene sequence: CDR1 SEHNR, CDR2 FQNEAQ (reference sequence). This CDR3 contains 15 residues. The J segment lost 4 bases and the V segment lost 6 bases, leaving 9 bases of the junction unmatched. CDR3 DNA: TGTGCCAGCAGGGAGATACAGGGGGCGGGCACTGAAGCTTTCTTT. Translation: CASREIQGAGTEAFF.

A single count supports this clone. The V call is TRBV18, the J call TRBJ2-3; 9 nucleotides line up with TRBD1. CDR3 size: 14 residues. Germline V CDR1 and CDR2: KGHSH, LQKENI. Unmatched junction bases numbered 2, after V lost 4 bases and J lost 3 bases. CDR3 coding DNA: TGTGCCAGCTCACAGGGACAGGGAACAGATACGCAGTATTTT. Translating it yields CASSQGQGTDTQYF.

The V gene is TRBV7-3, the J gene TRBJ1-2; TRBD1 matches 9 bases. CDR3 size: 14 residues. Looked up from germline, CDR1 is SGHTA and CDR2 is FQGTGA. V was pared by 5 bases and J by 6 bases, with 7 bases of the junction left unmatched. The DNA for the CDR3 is TGTGCCAGCAGCCAGGGACAGGGAAATAATGGCTACACCTTC. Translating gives CASSQGQGNNGYTF.

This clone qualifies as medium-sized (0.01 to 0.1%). CDR3 in DNA: TGTGCCAGCAGTGACTCCCCGGACAGGGCGGATACGCAGTATTTT. This translates into CASSDSPDRADTQYF. V gene TRBV6-4 combines with J gene TRBJ2-3; 8 nucleotides match TRBD1. This CDR3 has 15 amino acids. J was trimmed by 6 bases and V by 0 bases; bases with no gene match: 5. The germline V gene has CDR1 MRHNA and CDR2 SNTAGT.

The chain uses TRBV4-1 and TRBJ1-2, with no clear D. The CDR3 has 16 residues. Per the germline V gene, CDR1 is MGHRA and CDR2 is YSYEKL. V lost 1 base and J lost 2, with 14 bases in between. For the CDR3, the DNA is TGCGCCAGCAGCCAAGCGGTTTTTGGGCAGAACTATGGCTACACCTTC. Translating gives CASSQAVFGQNYGYTF.

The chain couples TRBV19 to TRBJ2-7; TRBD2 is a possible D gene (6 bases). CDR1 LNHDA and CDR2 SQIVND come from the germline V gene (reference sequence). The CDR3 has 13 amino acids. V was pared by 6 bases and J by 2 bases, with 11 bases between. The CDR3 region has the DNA TGTGCCAGTAGCTCGGGAGCTACCTACGAGCAGTACTTC. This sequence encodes CASSSGATYEQYF.

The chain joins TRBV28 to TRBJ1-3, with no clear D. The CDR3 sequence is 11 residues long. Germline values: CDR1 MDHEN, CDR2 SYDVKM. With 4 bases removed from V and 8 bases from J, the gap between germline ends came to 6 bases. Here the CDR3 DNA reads TGTGCCAGCAGTTATAAGTACACCATATATTTT. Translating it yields CASSYKYTIYF.

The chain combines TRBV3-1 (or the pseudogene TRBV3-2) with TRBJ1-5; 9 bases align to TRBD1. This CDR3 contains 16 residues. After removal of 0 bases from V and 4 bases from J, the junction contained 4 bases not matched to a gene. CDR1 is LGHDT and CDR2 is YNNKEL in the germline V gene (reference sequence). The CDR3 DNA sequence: TGTGCCAGCAGCCAAGAGGTGGGGACAGGGAATCAGCCCCAGCATTTT. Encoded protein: CASSQEVGTGNQPQHF.

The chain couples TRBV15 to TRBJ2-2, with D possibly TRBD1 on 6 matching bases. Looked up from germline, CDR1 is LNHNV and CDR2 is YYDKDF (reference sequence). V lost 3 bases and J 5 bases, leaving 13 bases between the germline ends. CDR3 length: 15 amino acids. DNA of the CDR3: TGTGCCACCAGCAGGGGCAGGGGTGGTACCGGGGAGCTGTTTTTT. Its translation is CATSRGRGGTGELFF.

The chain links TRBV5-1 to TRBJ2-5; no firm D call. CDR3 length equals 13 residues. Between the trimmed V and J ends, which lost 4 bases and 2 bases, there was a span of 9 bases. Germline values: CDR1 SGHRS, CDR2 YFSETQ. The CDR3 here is CASSRVGQETQYF. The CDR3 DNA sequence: TGCGCCAGCAGCAGGGTGGGTCAAGAGACCCAGTACTTC. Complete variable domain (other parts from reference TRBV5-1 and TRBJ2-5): KAGVTQTPRYLIKTRGQQVTLSCSPISGHRSVSWYQQTPGQGLQFLFEYFSETQRNKGNFPGRFSGRQFSNSRSEMNVSTLELGDSALYLCASSRVGQETQYFGPGTRLLVL.

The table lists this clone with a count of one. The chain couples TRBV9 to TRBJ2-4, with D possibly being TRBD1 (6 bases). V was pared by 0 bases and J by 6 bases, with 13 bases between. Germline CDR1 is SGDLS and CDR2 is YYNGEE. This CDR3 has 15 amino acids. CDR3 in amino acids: CASSVDLGAGNIQYF. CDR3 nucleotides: TGTGCCAGCAGCGTAGATCTGGGGGCCGGAAACATTCAGTACTTC.

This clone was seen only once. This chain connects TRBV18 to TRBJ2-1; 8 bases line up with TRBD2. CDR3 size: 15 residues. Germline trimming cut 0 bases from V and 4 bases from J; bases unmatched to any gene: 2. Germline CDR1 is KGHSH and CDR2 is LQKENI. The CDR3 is CASSPPGGRYNEQFF. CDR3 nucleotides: TGTGCCAGCTCACCACCGGGCGGGAGGTACAATGAGCAGTTCTTC.

The CDR3 region is CASSVDRSNTGELFF. The CDR3, as DNA: TGTGCCAGCAGTGTGGACAGGTCGAACACCGGGGAGCTGTTTTTT. The chain has TRBV2 and TRBJ2-2; 7 bases line up with TRBD1. The CDR3 spans 15 residues. Germline values: CDR1 SNHLY, CDR2 FYNNEI. V trimming: 4 bases; J trimming: 0 bases; junction bases outside the gene matches: 2.

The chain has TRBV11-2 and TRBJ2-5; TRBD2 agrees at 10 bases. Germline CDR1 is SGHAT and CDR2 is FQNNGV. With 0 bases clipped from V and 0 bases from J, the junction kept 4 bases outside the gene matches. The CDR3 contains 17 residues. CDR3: CASSLDLAGVYQETQYF. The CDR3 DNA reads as TGTGCCAGCAGCTTAGATCTAGCGGGGGTGTACCAAGAGACCCAGTACTTC.